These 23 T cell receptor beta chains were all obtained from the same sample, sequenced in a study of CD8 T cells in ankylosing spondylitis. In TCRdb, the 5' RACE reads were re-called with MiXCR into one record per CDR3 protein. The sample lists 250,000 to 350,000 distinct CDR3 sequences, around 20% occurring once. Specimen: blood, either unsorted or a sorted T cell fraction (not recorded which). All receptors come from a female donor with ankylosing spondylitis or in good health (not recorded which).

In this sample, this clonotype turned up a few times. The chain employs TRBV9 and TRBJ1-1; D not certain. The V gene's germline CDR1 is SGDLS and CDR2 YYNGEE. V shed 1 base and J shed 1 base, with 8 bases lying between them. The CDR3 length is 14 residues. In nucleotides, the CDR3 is TGTGCCAGCAGCGTAATGGAGCAGAACACTGAAGCTTTCTTT. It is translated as CASSVMEQNTEAFF.

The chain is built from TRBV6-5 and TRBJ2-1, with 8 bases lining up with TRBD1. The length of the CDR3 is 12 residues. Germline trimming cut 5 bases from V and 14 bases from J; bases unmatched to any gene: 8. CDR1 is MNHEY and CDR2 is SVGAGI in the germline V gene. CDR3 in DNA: TGTGCCAGCAGTCTGGGGCGGGGACAGGAGTTCTTC. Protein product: CASSLGRGQEFF.

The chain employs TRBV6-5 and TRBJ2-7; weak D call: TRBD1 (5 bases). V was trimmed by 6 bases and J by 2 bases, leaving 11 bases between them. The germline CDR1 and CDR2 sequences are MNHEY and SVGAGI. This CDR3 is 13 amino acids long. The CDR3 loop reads CASRRQSAYEQYF. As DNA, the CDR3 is TGTGCCAGCAGGAGACAGTCGGCCTACGAGCAGTACTTC.

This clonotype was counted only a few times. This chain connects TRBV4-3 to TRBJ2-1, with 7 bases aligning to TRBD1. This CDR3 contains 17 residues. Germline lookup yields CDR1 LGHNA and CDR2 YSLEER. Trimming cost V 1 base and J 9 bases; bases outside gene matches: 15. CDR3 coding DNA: TGCGCCAGCAGCCAAGGAGCGACAGGGCGGAGGACTGGTGAGCAGTTCTTC. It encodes CASSQGATGRRTGEQFF.

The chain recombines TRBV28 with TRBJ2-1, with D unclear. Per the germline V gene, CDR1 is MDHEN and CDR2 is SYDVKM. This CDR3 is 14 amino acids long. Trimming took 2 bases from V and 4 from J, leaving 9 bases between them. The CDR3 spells CASSLTLRYNEQFF. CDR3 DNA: TGTGCCAGCAGTTTAACTCTTCGGTACAATGAGCAGTTCTTC.

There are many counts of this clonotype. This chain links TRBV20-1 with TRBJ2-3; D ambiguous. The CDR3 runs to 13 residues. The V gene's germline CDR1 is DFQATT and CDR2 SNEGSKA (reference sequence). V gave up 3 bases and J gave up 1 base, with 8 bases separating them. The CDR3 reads CSARVPGTDTQYF. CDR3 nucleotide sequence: TGCAGTGCTAGGGTCCCGGGCACAGATACGCAGTATTTT.

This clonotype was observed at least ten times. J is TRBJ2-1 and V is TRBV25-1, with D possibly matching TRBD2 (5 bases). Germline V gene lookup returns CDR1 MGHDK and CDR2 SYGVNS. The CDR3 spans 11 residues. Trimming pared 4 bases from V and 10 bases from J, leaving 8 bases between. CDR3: CASSGGGEQFF. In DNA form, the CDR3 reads TGTGCCAGCAGTGGCGGCGGGGAGCAGTTCTTC. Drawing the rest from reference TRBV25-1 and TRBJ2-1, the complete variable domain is EADIYQTPRYLVIGTGKKITLECSQTMGHDKMYWYQQDPGMELHLIHYSYGVNSTEKGDLSSESTVSRIRTEHFPLTLESARPSHTSQYLCASSGGGEQFFGPGTRLTVL.

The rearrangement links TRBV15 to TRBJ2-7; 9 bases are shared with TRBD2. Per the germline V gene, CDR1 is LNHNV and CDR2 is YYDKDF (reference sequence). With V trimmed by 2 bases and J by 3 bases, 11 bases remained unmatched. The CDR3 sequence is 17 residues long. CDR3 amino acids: CATSRRLISGGSYEQYF. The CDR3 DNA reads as TGTGCCACCAGCAGACGACTGATTAGCGGGGGAAGCTACGAGCAGTACTTC.

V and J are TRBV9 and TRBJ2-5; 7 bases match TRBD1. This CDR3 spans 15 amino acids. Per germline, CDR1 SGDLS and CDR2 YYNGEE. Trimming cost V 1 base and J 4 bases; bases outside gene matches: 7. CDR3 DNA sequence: TGTGCCAGCAGCGTACACAGGGGAGATGGAGAGACCCAGTACTTC. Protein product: CASSVHRGDGETQYF.

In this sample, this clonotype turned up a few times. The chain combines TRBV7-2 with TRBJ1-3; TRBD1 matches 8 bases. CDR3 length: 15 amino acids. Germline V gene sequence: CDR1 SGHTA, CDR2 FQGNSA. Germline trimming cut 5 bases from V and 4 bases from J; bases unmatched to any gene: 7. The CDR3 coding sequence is TGTGCCAGCAGCCCTCAGGGGGCGAGCGGAAACACCATATATTTT. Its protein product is CASSPQGASGNTIYF.

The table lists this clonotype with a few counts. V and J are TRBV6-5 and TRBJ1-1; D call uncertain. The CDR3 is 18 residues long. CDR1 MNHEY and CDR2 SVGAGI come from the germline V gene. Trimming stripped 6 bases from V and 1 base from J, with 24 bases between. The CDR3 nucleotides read TGTGCCAGCAGCCCTACTTCCCTACGTAGGGCAGCGAACACTGAAGCTTTCTTT. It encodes CASSPTSLRRAANTEAFF.

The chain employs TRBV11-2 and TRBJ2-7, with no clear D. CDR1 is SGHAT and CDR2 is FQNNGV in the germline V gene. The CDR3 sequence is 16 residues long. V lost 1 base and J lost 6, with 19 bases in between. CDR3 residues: CASSLVGSSGTFEQYF. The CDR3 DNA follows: TGTGCCAGCAGCTTAGTCGGGTCGTCCGGAACCTTCGAGCAGTACTTC.

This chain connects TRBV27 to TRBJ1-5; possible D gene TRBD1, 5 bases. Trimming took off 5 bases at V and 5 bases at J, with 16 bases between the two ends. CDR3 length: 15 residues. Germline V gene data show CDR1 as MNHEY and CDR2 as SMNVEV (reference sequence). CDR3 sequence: CASSPTSKGHQPQHF. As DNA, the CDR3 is TGTGCCAGCAGTCCGACCTCTAAGGGGCATCAGCCCCAGCATTTT.

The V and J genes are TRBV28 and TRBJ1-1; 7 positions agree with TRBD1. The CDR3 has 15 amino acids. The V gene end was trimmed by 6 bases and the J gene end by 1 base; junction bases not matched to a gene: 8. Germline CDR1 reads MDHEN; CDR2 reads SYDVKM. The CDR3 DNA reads TGTGCCAGCAGCCGACAGGGACAGTCGAACACTGAAGCTTTCTTT. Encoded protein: CASSRQGQSNTEAFF.

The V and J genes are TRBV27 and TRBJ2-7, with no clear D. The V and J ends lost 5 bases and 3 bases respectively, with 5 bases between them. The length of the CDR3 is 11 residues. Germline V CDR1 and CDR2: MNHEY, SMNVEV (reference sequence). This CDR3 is CASSNHYEQYF. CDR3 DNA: TGTGCCAGCAGTAACCACTACGAGCAGTACTTC.

As DNA, the CDR3 is TGTGCCAGCAGCAAGGGGGGTGTGAGCAATCAGCCCCAGCATTTT. Translation: CASSKGGVSNQPQHF. The rearrangement joins TRBV7-2 to TRBJ1-5; a possible D gene is TRBD1 (6 bases). V lost 5 bases, J lost 1 base, and 12 bases lay in between. Germline CDR1 reads SGHTA; CDR2 reads FQGNSA. The CDR3 runs 15 residues.

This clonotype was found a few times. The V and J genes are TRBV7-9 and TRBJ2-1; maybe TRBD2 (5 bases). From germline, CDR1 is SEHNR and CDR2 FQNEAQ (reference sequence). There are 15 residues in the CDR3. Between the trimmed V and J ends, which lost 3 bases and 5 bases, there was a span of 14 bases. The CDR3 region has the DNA TGTGCCAGCAGCTTTAGCACGGGGATCAACAATGAGCAGTTCTTC. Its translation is CASSFSTGINNEQFF.

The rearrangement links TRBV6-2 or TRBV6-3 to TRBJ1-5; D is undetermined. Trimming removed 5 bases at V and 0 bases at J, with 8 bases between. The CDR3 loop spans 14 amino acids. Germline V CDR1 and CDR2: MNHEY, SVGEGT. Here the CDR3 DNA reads TGTGCCAGCAGTACGACGGATAGCAATCAGCCCCAGCATTTT. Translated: CASSTTDSNQPQHF.

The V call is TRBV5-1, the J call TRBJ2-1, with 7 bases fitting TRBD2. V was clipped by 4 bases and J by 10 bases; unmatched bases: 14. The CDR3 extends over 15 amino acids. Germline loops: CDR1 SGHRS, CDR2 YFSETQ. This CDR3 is CASSTGTGTTGEQFF. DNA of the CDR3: TGCGCCAGCAGCACCGGGACGGGGACTACGGGGGAGCAGTTCTTC.

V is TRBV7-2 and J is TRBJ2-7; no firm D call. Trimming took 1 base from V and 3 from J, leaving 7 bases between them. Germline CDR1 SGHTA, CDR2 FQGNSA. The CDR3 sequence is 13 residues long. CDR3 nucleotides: TGTGCCAGCAGCTTAGAGGTCTTCTACGAGCAGTACTTC. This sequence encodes CASSLEVFYEQYF. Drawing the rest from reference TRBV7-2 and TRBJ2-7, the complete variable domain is GAGVSQSPSNKVTEKGKDVELRCDPISGHTALYWYRQSLGQGLEFLIYFQGNSAPDKSGLPSDRFSAERTGGSVSTLTIQRTQQEDSAVYLCASSLEVFYEQYFGPGTRLTVT.

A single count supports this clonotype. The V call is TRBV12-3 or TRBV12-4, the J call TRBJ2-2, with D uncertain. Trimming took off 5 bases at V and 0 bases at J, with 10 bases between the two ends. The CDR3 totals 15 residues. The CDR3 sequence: CASSRRFTNTGELFF. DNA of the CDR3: TGTGCCAGCAGTCGACGGTTCACGAACACCGGGGAGCTGTTTTTT.

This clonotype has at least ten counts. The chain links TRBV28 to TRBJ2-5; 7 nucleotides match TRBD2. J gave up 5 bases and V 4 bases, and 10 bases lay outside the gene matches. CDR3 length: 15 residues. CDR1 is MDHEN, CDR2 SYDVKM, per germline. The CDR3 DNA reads TGTGCCAGCAGTTCCGCAGGGAGGGCGGGGGAGACCCAGTACTTC. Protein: CASSSAGRAGETQYF.

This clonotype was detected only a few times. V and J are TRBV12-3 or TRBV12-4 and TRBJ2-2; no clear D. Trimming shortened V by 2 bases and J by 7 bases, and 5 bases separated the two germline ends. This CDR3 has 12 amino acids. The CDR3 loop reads CASSLLNGELFF. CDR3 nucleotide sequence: TGTGCCAGCAGTTTATTGAACGGGGAGCTGTTTTTT.